This T cell receptor (beta chain) is from a study of T cells in Graves' hyperthyroidism and ophthalmopathy. Study summary: Upon initial diagnosis and before any treatment, peripheral blood was collected.

This clonotype was seen ten or more times. The antigen remains unidentified. Amplification of TCR beta CDR3 regions used RNA as the template. HTBI primers were the set used in a first-round RT-PCR of the TCR CDR3. MiXCR, applied by TCRdb to the multiplex PCR reads, yields one record per CDR3 protein. The table lists 500,000 to 650,000 distinct CDR3 sequences, roughly 15% of them singletons. Exclusion criteria comprised uncontrolled infection, other autoimmune disease, pregnancy or lactation. The V gene lost 3 bases and the J gene lost 1 base, with 12 bases spanning the gap. This CDR3 is 15 amino acids long. Findings and limits, study-wide: A 13 V-J signature model discriminated ophthalmopathy versus stable hyperthyroidism.

The sequence came from a woman aged 45-65 years with Graves' ophthalmopathy. Source material: blood. This sequence joins TRBV12-3 or TRBV12-4 and TRBJ1-2; weak D call: TRBD1 (5 bases). The CDR3 sequence: CASSLRGWVNYGYTF. Written as DNA, the CDR3 is TGTGCCAGCAGTTTGCGGGGGTGGGTTAACTATGGCTACACCTTC.